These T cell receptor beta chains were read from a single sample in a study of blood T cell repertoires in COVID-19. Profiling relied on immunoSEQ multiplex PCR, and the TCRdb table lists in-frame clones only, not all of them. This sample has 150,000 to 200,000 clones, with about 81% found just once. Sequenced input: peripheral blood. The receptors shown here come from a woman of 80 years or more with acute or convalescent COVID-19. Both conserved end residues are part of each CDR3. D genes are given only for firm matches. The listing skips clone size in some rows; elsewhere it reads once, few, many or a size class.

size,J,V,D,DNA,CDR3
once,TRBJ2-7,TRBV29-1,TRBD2,TGCAGCGTAAGACTAGCGGACTCCTACGAGCAGTACTTC,CSVRLADSYEQYF
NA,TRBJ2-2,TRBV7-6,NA,TGTGCCAGCAGCTCCCCATGGAGGGTCGGCGGGGAGCTGTTTTTT,CASSSPWRVGGELFF
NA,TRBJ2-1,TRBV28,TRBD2,TGTGCCAGCACCCTCGGTGGGGTAGCGGGTTTGAATGAGCAGTTCTTC,CASTLGGVAGLNEQFF
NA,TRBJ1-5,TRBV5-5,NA,TGTGCCAGCAGCTATGACAGTTATAGCAATCAGCCCCAGCATTTT,CASSYDSYSNQPQHF
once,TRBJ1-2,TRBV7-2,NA,TGTGCCAGCAGCTTAGGAGTAAGGCTAGGATCGGATGGCTACACCTTC,CASSLGVRLGSDGYTF
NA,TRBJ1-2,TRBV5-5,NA,TGTGCCAGCAGCTTGGCTACCGACCGGGAAGGCTACACCTTC,CASSLATDREGYTF
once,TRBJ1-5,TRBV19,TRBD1,TGTGCCAGTAGTATCTATGGGGGACAGCGGGGGAGTCAGCCCCAGCATTTT,CASSIYGGQRGSQPQHF
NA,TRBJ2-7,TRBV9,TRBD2,TGTGCCAGCAGCGTAGGGTGGGAGGGCCTCTACGAGCAGTACTTC,CASSVGWEGLYEQYF
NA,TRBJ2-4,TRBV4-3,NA,TGCGCCAGCAGCTACACTCTAGGAGGGTCAGGAGAAAACATTCAGTACTTC,CASSYTLGGSGENIQYF
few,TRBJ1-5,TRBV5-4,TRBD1,TGTGCCAGCAGCCTGGACAGGTCCAATCAGCCCCAGCATTTT,CASSLDRSNQPQHF
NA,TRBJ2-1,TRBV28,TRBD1,TGTGCCAGCAGCCTGGACAGGGGCGACTACAATGAGCAGTTCTTC,CASSLDRGDYNEQFF
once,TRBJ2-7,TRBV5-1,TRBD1,TGCGCCAGCCGCGTTGGGGCTACCGGGACAGCCCGTTACGAGCAGTACTTC,CASRVGATGTARYEQYF
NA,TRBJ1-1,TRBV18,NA,TGTGCCAGCTCACCTACTTCCCAAAACACTGAAGCTTTCTTT,CASSPTSQNTEAFF
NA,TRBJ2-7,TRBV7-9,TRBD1,TGTGCCAGCAGCTTGGACCGGGACAGGGGCTCCTACGAGCAGTACTTC,CASSLDRDRGSYEQYF
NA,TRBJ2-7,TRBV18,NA,TGTGCCAGCTCAACCGACAACTACGAGCAGTACTTC,CASSTDNYEQYF
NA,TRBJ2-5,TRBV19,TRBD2,TGTGCCAGTAGTATTCTAGCGGGGGGTTGGGAGACCCAGTACTTC,CASSILAGGWETQYF
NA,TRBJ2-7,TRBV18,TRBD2,TGTGCCAGCTCAATCTCGGGAGGGCCGTACGAGCAGTACTTC,CASSISGGPYEQYF
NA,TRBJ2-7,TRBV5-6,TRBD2,TGTGCCAGCAGCTGGCGGGAGCCCTCTAGAAAGCAGTACTTC,CASSWREPSRKQYF
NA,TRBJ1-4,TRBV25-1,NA,TGTGCCAGCAGTGAAACCGCCCGCTACGGAAAACTGTTTTTT,CASSETARYGKLFF
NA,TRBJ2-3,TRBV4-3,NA,TGCGCCAGCAGCCAATATATTGGCATGCAACATCTGAGCACAGATACGCAGTATTTT,CASSQYIGMQHLSTDTQYF
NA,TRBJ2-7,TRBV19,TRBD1,TGTGCCAGTACCCACGGGACAGGGGACTACGAGCAGTACTTC,CASTHGTGDYEQYF
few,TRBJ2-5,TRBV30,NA,TGTGCCTGGAGTCAGACAGCAAGAATACAAGAGACCCAGTACTTC,CAWSQTARIQETQYF
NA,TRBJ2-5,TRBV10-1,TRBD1,TGCGCCAGCAGTAGACAGGGGAACCAAGAGACCCAGTACTTC,CASSRQGNQETQYF
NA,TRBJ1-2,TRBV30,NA,TGTGCCTGGAGTGTACTGAAAGGCTACACCTTC,CAWSVLKGYTF
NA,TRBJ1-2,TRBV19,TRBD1,TGTGCCAGTAGTACGCACAGGGGAGCTAACTATGGCTACACCTTC,CASSTHRGANYGYTF
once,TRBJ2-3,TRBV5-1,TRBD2,TGCGCCAGCAGCACAAGGACTAGGAGGAAATTAGATACGCAGTATTTT,CASSTRTRRKLDTQYF